The rows below give T cell receptor beta chains drawn from one sample of a study of OX40 agonist ivuxolimab in advanced cancers. Clones were sequenced by immunoSEQ multiplex PCR, and TCRdb holds only the in-frame ones, with some missing. The table has tens of thousands of clones, around 90% seen once; the top ten hold approximately 0.55%. The sample in question was CD4+ or CD8+ T cells sorted from blood, obtained in a trial of the OX40 agonist ivuxolimab. All receptors derive from an adult with an advanced solid tumor such as melanoma, head and neck, liver or kidney cancer. The conserved cysteine and the conserved F or W are not part of the CDR3 here. The D gene is left open where the match is weak. Expanded clones are given a class, and other clones once, few, many or no size at all.

d_call	j_call	clone_size	v_call	cdr3_aa
TRBD1	TRBJ2-1	-	TRBV6-5	ASSYLGQGNEQF
TRBD1	TRBJ1-2	-	TRBV30	AWSPGDRGYGYT
-	TRBJ2-7	-	TRBV28	ASSLGPSFYEQY
-	TRBJ1-2	once	TRBV2	ASSEGVWGYGYT
TRBD1	TRBJ2-6	-	TRBV4-3	ASSQDSTGSSGANVLT
-	TRBJ1-6	-	TRBV28	ASSYERDSPLH
-	TRBJ1-1	-	TRBV15	ATSRASRVFVYLVGQEAF
-	TRBJ2-3	once	TRBV29-1	SAGARPSTDTQY
TRBD2	TRBJ2-1	-	TRBV30	AWTAGLAGANEQF
-	TRBJ1-1	few	TRBV7-9	ASSSSRHTEAF
-	TRBJ2-7	-	TRBV5-1	ASSKDSSYEQY
TRBD1	TRBJ2-5	-	TRBV5-8	ASSLGTGVLRETQY
-	TRBJ2-5	-	TRBV5-1	ASRTGRLQETQY
TRBD2	TRBJ2-3	-	TRBV4-3	ASSPIAGGTDTQY
-	TRBJ1-5	-	TRBV18	ASSNVGGAENQPQH
-	TRBJ2-5	-	TRBV7-2	ASSLSRTSGETQY
TRBD1	TRBJ1-4	-	TRBV15	ATSRSGGAGEKLF
TRBD2	TRBJ2-5	-	TRBV19	ASSLGEGETQY
TRBD1	TRBJ1-2	-	TRBV7-2	ASSLAKQQGSRSGYT
-	TRBJ2-7	-	TRBV6-5	ASIPSTGRFREQY
-	TRBJ2-3	-	TRBV5-8	ASSLRTGGSDTQY
-	TRBJ2-5	-	TRBV19	ASSGSHEWTQY
-	TRBJ1-1	-	TRBV6-6	ASSSQGSTEAF
-	TRBJ1-6	-	TRBV30	AWREKGVRSELH
TRBD2	TRBJ2-3	-	TRBV9	ASSVGPSGNTDTQY
-	TRBJ2-7	-	TRBV7-2	ASSRVEDSYEQY
TRBD2	TRBJ2-5	once	TRBV7-3	ASSRTSGGGQETQY
TRBD1	TRBJ2-7	-	TRBV27	ASSLMGTGVFEQY
TRBD1	TRBJ1-1	-	TRBV6-4	ARTGSVGTEAF
-	TRBJ2-1	-	TRBV28	ASSLGSAGRRPGEQF
-	TRBJ2-2	-	TRBV19	ASTMEGQATANTGELF
TRBD2	TRBJ2-5	-	TRBV6-1	ASSETLGGGKETQY
-	TRBJ2-7	-	TRBV7-2	ASSLGRIYEQY
-	TRBJ2-3	-	TRBV5-1	ASSLVGLNTDTQY
-	TRBJ2-6	-	TRBV29-1	SVEEASWGGANVLT
-	TRBJ2-6	-	TRBV2	ASMAGAGANVLT
TRBD1	TRBJ2-2	-	TRBV13	ASSTGTGVTGELF
TRBD1	TRBJ2-7	-	TRBV9	ASSVYCRDRDRGDEQY
-	TRBJ1-4	-	TRBV7-2	ASSQGGEKLF
TRBD2	TRBJ2-2	-	TRBV7-8	ASSLATSGRRSTGELF
-	TRBJ1-1	-	TRBV29-1	SVAGGKGMNTEAF
-	TRBJ1-1	few	TRBV30	AWSRWGTEAF
-	TRBJ1-1	-	TRBV15	ATSGRLGVGTEAF
TRBD1	TRBJ2-3	-	TRBV27	ASSLTGGPDTQY
-	TRBJ2-5	-	TRBV29-1	SVREETQY
TRBD1	TRBJ1-1	-	TRBV4-2	ASSQADRENTEAF
TRBD1	TRBJ1-2	few	TRBV12-5	ASGLGTGGIINYGYT
-	TRBJ2-2	-	TRBV11-3	ASSVKKTGELF
TRBD1	TRBJ1-3	-	TRBV29-1	SVGQVSGNTIY
-	TRBJ2-7	medium-sized	TRBV6-6	ASRWQGYEQY
-	TRBJ2-2	-	TRBV7-2	ASTKGPNTGELF